The text below deals with one TCR beta chain. Its cognate antigen is unknown. The data stem from a study of cytomegalovirus exposure and HLA in healthy donors. Study-level points and caveats: A later analysis showed HLA-associated TCR beta chains outstripping equally common others in clonal expansion.

Primers included in the PCR were 60 Vbeta and 13 Jbeta primers. Method: immunoSEQ multiplex PCR; TCRdb's copy keeps in-frame clones and lacks some. The sample holds about 160,000 clones, 70% to 80% seen once. Germline V gene sequence: CDR1 MDHEN, CDR2 SYDVKM. V trimming: 8 bases; J trimming: 1 base; junction bases outside the gene matches: 2. The CDR3 is 13 amino acids. The source is a human donor in good health. The chain links TRBV28 to TRBJ1-3; 7 bases line up with TRBD1. Sequences were obtained from PBMCs. The CDR3 region has the DNA TGTGCCAGCCGACAGGGATCTGGAAACACCATATATTTT. This sequence encodes CASRQGSGNTIYF.